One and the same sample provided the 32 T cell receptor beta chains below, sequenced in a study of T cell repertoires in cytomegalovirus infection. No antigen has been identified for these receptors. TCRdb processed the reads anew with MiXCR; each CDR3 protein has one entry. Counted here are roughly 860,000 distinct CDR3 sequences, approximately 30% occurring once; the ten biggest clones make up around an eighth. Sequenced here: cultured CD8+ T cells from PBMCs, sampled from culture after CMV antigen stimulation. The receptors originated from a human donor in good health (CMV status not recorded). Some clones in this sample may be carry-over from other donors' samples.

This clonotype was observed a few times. The CDR3 coding sequence is TGTGCCAGCAGCGATCTAGCCAGGGGTAACACTGAAGCTTTCTTT. It codes for CASSDLARGNTEAFF. This sequence joins TRBV7-6 and TRBJ1-1; the D gene is possibly TRBD1 (6 bases). The CDR3 length is 15 residues. Trimming stripped 5 bases from V and 2 bases from J, with 15 bases between. Per germline, CDR1 SGHVS and CDR2 FNYEAQ.

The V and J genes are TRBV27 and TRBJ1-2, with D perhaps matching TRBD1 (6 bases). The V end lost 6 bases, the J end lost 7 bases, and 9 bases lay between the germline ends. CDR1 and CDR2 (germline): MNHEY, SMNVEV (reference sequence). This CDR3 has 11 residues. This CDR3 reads CASRQGGGYTF. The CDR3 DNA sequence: TGTGCCAGCAGACAGGGCGGTGGCTACACCTTC.

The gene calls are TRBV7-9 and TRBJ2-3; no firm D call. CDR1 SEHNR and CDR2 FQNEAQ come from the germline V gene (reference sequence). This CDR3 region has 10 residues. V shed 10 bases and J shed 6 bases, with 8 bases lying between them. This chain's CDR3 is CAIKGDTQYF. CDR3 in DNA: TGTGCCATTAAAGGGGATACGCAGTATTTT.

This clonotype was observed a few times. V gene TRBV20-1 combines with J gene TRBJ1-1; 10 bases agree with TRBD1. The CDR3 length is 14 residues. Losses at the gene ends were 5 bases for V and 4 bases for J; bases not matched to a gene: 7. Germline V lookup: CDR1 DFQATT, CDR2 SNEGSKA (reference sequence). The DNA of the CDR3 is TGCAGTGCTTGGACAGGGGGAGACGGCACTGAAGCTTTCTTT. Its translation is CSAWTGGDGTEAFF.

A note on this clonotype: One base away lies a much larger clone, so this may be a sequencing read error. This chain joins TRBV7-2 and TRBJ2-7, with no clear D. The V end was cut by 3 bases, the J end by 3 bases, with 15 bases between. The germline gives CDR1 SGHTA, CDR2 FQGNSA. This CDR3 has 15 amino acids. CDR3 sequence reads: CASSFPEQRLYEQYF. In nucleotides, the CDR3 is TGTGCCAGCAGCTTTCCGGAACAGAGGCTCTACGAGCAGTACTTC.

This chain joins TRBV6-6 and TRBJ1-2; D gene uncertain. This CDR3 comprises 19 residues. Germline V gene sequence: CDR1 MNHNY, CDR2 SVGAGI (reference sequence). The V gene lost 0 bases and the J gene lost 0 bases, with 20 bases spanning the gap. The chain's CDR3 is CASSYSIYPAEDPNYGYTF. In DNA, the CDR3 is TGTGCCAGCAGTTACTCGATATACCCCGCGGAGGACCCTAACTATGGCTACACCTTC.

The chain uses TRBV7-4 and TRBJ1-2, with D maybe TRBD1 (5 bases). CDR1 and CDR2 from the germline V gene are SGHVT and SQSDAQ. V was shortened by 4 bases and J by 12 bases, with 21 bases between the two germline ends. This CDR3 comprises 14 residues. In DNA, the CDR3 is TGTGCCAGCAGCTCGGCTGGGGGGACCCCTGTTAACACCTTC. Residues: CASSSAGGTPVNTF.

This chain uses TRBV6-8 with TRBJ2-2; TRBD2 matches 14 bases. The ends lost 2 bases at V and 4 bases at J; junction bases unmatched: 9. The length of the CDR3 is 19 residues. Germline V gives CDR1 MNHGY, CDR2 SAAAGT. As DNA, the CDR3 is TGTGCCAGCAGTTACACCTCTCCGGGACTAGCGGGGGCCACCGGGGAGCTGTTTTTT. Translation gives CASSYTSPGLAGATGELFF.

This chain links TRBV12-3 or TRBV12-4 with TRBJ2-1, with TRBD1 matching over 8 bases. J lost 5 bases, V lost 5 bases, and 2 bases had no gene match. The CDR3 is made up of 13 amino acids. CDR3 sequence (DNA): TGTGCCAGCAGTCGACAGGGGAACAATGAGCAGTTCTTC. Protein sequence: CASSRQGNNEQFF.

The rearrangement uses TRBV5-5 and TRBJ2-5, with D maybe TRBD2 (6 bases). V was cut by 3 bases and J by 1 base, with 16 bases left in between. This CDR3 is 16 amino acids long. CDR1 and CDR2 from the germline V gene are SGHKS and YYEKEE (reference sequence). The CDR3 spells CASSSGRRGLQETQYF. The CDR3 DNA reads TGTGCCAGCAGCTCCGGCCGGAGGGGCCTCCAAGAGACCCAGTACTTC.

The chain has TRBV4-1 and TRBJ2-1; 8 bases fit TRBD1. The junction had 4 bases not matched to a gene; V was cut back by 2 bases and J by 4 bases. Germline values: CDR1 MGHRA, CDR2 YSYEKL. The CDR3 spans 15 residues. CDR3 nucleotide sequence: TGCGCCAGCAGCCAACCAGGGGGCGTTTACAATGAGCAGTTCTTC. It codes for CASSQPGGVYNEQFF.

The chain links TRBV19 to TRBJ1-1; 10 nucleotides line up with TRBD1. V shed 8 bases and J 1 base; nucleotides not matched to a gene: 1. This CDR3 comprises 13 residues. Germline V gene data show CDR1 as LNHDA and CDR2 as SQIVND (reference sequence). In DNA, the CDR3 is TGTGCCAGTGGGACAGGGGCGAACACTGAAGCTTTCTTT. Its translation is CASGTGANTEAFF.

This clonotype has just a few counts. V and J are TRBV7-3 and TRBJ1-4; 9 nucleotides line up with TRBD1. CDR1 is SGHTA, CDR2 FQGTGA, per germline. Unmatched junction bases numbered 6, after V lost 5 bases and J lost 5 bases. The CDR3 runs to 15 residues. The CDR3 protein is CASSPTGTGNEKLFF. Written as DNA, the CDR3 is TGTGCCAGCAGCCCCACCGGGACAGGGAATGAAAAACTGTTTTTT.

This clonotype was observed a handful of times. The CDR3 region has the DNA TGTGCCAGCAGCTTCGGGCGACAGGCGACAGATACGCAGTATTTT. This encodes CASSFGRQATDTQYF. This sequence joins TRBV7-4 and TRBJ2-3; maybe TRBD1 (6 bases). Germline assignment: CDR1 SGHVT and CDR2 SQSDAQ. The CDR3 loop spans 15 amino acids. V was clipped by 3 bases and J by 3 bases, with 13 bases between them.

The CDR3 nucleotides are TGCAGCGTTGAAGACGACTCTCAAACTGCCGGGGAGCTGTTTTTT. It codes for CSVEDDSQTAGELFF. V is TRBV29-1 and J is TRBJ2-2; D is undetermined. Deletions cut 0 bases from V and 6 bases from J, with 14 bases between. Looked up from germline, CDR1 is SQVTM and CDR2 is ANQGSEA. The CDR3 extends over 15 amino acids.

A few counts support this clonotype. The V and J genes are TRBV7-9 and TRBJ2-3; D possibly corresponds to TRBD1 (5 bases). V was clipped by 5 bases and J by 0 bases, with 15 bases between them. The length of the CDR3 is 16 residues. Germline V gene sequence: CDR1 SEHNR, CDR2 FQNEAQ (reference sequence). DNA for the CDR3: TGTGCCAGCAGCCCAGGGTTCGGACCGAGCACAGATACGCAGTATTTT. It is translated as CASSPGFGPSTDTQYF.

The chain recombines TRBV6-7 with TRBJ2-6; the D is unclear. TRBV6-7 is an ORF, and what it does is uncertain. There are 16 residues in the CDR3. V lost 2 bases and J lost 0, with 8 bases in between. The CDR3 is CASSYRRYSGANVLTF. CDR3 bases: TGTGCCAGCAGTTACCGGCGGTACTCTGGGGCCAACGTCCTGACTTTC.

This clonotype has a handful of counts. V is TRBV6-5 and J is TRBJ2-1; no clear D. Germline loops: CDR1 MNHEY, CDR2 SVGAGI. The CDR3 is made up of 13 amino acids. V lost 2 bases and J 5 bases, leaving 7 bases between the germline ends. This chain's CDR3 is CASSYIVDNEQFF. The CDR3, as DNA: TGTGCCAGCAGTTACATTGTGGACAATGAGCAGTTCTTC.

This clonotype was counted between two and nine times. CDR3 region: CASSLAGTDYGNTIYF. CDR3 coding DNA: TGTGCCAGCAGCTTAGCAGGGACCGATTACGGAAACACCATATATTTT. V and J are TRBV7-8 and TRBJ1-3, with D possibly being TRBD1 (5 bases). Germline V gene data show CDR1 as SGHVS and CDR2 as FQNEAQ. V lost 0 bases and J 4 bases, leaving 13 bases between the germline ends. The CDR3 extends over 16 amino acids.

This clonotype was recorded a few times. CDR3 DNA: TGTGCCAGCAGCTTACTAGGGGAGGACAGGCACTATGGCTACACCTTC. It yields the protein CASSLLGEDRHYGYTF. This chain connects TRBV7-8 to TRBJ1-2; 7 nucleotides line up with TRBD1. Germline values: CDR1 SGHVS, CDR2 FQNEAQ. The CDR3 totals 16 residues. V trimming: 2 bases; J trimming: 3 bases; junction bases outside the gene matches: 9.

CDR3 amino acids: CASREGGPDTQYF. The CDR3 region has the DNA TGTGCCAGCAGAGAGGGGGGTCCAGATACGCAGTATTTT. The chain couples TRBV12-3 or TRBV12-4 to TRBJ2-3; D might be TRBD1 or TRBD2, each matching 6 bases. The CDR3 covers 13 residues. Trimming pared 6 bases from V and 4 bases from J, leaving 11 bases between.

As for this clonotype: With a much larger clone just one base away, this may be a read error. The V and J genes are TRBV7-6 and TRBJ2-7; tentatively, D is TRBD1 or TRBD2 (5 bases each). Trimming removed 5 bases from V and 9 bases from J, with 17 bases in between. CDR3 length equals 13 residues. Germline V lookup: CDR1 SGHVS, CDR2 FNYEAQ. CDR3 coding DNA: TGTGCCAGCAGCATAGGGACCGAGCGAGGGCAGTACTTC. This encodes CASSIGTERGQYF.

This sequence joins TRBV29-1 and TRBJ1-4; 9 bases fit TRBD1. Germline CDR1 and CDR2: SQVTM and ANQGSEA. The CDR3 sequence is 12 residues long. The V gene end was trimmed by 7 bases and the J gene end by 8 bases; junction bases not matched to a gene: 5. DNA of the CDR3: TGCAGCGCCGATGACAGGGGGGAAAAACTGTTTTTT. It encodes CSADDRGEKLFF.

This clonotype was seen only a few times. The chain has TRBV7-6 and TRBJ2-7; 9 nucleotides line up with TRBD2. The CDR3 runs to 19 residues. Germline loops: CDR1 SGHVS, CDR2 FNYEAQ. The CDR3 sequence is CASSFGGPTAGGPSHEQYV. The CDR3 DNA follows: TGTGCTAGCAGCTTTGGGGGCCCCACGGCGGGGGGGCCTAGTCACGAGCAGTACGTC.

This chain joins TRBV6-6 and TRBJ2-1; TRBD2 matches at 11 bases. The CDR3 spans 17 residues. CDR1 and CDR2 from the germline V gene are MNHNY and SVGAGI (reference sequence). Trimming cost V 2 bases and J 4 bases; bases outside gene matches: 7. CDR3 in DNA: TGTGCCAGCAGTTACGGGGCTAGCGGGGGGCTTTACAATGAGCAGTTCTTC. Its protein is CASSYGASGGLYNEQFF.

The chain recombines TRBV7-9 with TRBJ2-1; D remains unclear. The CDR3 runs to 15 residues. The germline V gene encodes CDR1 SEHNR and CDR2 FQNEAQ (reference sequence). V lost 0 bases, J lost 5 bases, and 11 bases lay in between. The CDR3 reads CASSLAKHRNNEQFF. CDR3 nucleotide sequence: TGTGCCAGCAGCTTAGCGAAACATAGGAACAATGAGCAGTTCTTC.

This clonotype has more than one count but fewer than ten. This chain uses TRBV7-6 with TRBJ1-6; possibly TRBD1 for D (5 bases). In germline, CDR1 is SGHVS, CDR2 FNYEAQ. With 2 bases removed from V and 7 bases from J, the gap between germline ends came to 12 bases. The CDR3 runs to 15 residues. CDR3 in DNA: TGTGCCAGCAGCTTAACAGGACCAAACAATTCACCCCTCCACTTT. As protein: CASSLTGPNNSPLHF.

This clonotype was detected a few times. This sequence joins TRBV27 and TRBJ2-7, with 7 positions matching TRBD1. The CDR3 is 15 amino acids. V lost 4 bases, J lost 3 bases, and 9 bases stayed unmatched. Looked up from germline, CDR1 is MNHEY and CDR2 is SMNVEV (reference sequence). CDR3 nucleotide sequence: TGTGCCAGCAGTTCGGGGACAGTACCCCTCTACGAGCAGTACGTC. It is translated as CASSSGTVPLYEQYV.

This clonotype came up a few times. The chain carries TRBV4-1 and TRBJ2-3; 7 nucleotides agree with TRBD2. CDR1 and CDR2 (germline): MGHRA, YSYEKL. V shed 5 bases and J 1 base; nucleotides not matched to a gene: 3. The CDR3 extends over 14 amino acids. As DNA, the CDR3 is TGCGCCAGCAGCGGGGGAGGGGGCACAGATACGCAGTATTTT. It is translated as CASSGGGGTDTQYF.

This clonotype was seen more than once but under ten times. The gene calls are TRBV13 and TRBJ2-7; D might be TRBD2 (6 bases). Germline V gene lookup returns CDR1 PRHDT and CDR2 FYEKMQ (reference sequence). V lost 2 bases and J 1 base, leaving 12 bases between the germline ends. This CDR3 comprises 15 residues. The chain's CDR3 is CASSLMDGGSYEQYF. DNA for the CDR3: TGTGCCAGCAGCTTAATGGACGGGGGTTCCTACGAGCAGTACTTC.

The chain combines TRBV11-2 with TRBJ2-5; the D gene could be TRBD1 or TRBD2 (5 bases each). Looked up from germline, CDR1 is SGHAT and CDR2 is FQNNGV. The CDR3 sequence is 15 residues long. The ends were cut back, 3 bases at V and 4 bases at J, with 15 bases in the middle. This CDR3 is CASSFTGTQGETQYF. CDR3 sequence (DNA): TGTGCCAGCAGCTTTACCGGGACCCAAGGAGAGACCCAGTACTTC. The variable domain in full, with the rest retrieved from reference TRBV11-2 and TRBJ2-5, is EAGVAQSPRYKIIEKRQSVAFWCNPISGHATLYWYQQILGQGPKLLIQFQNNGVVDDSQLPKDRFSAERLKGVDSTLKIQPAKLEDSAVYLCASSFTGTQGETQYFGPGTRLLVL.

DNA for the CDR3: TGTGCCAGCAGTTCTTTACAGGGCCAGGGATACGAGCAGTACTTC. Its translation is CASSSLQGQGYEQYF. The chain has TRBV27 and TRBJ2-7, with D maybe TRBD1 (6 bases). The V end was cut by 4 bases, the J end by 4 bases, with 17 bases between. There are 15 residues in the CDR3. The germline V gene has CDR1 MNHEY and CDR2 SMNVEV (reference sequence).